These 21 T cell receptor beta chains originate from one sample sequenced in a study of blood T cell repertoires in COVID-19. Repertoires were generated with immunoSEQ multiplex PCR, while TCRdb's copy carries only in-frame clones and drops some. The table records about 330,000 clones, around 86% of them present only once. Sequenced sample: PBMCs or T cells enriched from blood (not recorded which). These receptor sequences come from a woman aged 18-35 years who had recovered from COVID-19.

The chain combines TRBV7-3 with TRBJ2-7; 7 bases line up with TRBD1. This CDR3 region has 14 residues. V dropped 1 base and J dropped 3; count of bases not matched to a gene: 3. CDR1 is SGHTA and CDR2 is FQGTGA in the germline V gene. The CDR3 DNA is TGTGCCAGCAGCTTAAGGACAGGCTTCTACGAGCAGTACTTC. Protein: CASSLRTGFYEQYF.

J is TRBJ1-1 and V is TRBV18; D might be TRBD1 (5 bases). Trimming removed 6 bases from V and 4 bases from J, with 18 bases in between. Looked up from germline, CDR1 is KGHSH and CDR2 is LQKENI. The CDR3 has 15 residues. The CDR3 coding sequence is TGTGCCAGCTCCCCCTTAGGGCAGGGAAGCACTGAAGCTTTCTTT. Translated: CASSPLGQGSTEAFF.

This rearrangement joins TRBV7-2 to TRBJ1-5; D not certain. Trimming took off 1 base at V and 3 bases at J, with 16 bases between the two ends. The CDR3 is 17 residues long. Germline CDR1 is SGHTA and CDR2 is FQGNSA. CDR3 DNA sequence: TGTGCCAGCAGCTTAGGTTCCTCAGGAGGCGACAATCAGCCCCAGCATTTT. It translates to CASSLGSSGGDNQPQHF.

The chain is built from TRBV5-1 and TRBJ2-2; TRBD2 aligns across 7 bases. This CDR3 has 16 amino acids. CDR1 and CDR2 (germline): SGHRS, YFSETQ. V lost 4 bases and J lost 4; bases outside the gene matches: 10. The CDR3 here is CASSTWMGGGTGELFF. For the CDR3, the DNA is TGCGCCAGCAGCACCTGGATGGGCGGGGGCACCGGGGAGCTGTTTTTT.

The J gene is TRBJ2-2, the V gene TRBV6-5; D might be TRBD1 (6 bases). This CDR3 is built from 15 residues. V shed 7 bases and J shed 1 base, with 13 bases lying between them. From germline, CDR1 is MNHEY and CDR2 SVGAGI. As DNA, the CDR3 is TGTGCCAGCATGGGGGCAGGGTGGAACACCGGGGAGCTGTTTTTT. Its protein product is CASMGAGWNTGELFF.

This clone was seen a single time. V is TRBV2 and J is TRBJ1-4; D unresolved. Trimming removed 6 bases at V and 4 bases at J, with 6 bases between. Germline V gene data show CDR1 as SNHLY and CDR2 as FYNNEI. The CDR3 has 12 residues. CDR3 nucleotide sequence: TGTGCCAGCAGCTGGCTTAATGAAAAACTGTTTTTT. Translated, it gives CASSWLNEKLFF.

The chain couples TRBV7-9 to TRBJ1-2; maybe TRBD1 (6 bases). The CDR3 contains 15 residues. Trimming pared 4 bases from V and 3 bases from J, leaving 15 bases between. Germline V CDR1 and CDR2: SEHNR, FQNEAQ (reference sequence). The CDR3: CASSSNRVFDYGYTF. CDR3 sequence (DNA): TGTGCCAGCAGCTCCAACAGGGTTTTCGACTATGGCTACACCTTC.

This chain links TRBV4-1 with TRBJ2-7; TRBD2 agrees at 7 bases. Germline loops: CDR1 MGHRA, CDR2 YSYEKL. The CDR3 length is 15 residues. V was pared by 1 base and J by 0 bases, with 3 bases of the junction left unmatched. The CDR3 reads CASSQVGDYSYEQYF. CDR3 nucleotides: TGCGCCAGCAGCCAAGTGGGGGACTACTCCTACGAGCAGTACTTC.

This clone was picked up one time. The CDR3 reads CAWSGGGIETQYF. CDR3 sequence (DNA): TGTGCCTGGAGTGGGGGGGGCATCGAGACCCAGTACTTC. The chain combines TRBV30 with TRBJ2-5, with D possibly matching TRBD2 (7 bases). Trimming left V 1 base short and J 5 bases short, with 11 bases between. The CDR3 has 13 amino acids. CDR1 is GTSNPN, CDR2 SVGIG, per germline (reference sequence).

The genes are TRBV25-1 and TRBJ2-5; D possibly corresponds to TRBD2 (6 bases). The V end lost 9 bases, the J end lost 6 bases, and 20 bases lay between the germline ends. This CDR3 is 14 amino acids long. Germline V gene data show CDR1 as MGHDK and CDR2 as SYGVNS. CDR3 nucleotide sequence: TGTGCCAGTTCCGAATTAGGCGGGGTGAAGACCCAGTACTTC. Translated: CASSELGGVKTQYF.

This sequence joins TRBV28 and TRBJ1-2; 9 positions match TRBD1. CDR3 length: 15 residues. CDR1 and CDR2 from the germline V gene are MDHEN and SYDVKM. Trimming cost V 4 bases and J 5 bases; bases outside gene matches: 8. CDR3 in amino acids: CASSSQQGAGYGYTF. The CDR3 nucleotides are TGTGCCAGCAGTTCCCAACAGGGGGCCGGTTATGGCTACACCTTC.

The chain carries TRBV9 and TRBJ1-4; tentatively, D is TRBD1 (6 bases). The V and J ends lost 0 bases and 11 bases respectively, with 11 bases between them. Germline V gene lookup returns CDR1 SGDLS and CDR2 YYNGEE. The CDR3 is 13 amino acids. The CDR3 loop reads CASSVGSGAKLFF. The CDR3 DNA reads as TGTGCCAGCAGCGTAGGATCAGGGGCGAAACTGTTTTTT.

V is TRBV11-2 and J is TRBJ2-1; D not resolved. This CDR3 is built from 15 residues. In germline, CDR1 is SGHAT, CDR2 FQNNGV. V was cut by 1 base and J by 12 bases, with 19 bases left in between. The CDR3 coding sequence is TGTGCCAGCAGCTTAGTTCGGTCCTCGGGTCGTGGGCAGTTCTTC. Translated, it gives CASSLVRSSGRGQFF.

The CDR3 reads CASSHSSSGANVLTF. In nucleotides, the CDR3 is TGTGCCAGCAGCCACAGTAGCTCTGGGGCCAACGTCCTGACTTTC. This chain joins TRBV9 and TRBJ2-6; D call uncertain. Looked up from germline, CDR1 is SGDLS and CDR2 is YYNGEE. V lost 4 bases and J lost 0, with 8 bases in between. The CDR3 spans 15 residues.

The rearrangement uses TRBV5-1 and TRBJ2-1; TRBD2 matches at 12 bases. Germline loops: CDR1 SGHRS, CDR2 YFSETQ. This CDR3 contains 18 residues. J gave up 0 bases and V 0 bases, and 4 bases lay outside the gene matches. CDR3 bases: TGCGCCAGCAGCTTGGGACTAGCGGGAGTTCTCTCCTACAATGAGCAGTTCTTC. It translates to CASSLGLAGVLSYNEQFF.

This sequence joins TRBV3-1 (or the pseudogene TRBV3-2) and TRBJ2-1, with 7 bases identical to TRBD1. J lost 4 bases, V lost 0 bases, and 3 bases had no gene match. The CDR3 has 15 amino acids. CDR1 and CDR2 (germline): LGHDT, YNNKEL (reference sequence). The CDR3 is CASSQDKQGYNEQFF. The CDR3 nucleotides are TGTGCCAGCAGCCAAGATAAACAGGGGTACAATGAGCAGTTCTTC.

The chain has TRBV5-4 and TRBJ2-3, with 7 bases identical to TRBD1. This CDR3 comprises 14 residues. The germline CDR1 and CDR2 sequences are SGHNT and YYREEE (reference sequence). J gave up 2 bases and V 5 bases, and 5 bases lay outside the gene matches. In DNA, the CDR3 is TGTGCCAGCAGGCCGACAGGGCTCACAGATACGCAGTATTTT. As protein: CASRPTGLTDTQYF.

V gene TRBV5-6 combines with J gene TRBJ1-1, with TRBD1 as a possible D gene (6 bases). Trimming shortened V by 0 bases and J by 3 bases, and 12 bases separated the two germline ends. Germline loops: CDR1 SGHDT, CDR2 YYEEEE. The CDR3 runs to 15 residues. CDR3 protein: CASSLASGVDTEAFF. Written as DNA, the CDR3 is TGTGCCAGCAGCTTGGCTTCAGGGGTGGACACTGAAGCTTTCTTT.

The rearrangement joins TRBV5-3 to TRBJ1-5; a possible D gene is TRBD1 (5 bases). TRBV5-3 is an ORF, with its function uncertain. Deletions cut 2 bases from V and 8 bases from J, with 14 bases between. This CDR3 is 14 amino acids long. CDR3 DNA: TGTGCCAGAAGCTTCAGGACACCTCACGAGCCCCAGCATTTT. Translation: CARSFRTPHEPQHF.

The CDR3 region has the DNA TGTGCCAGCAGTTTTAGTACAGGCTCAGATACGCAGTATTTT. The encoded protein is CASSFSTGSDTQYF. V usage is TRBV27 and J usage is TRBJ2-3; D perhaps matches TRBD1 (5 bases). CDR1 MNHEY and CDR2 SMNVEV come from the germline V gene (reference sequence). V was cut by 3 bases and J by 4 bases, with 11 bases left in between. This CDR3 has 14 residues.

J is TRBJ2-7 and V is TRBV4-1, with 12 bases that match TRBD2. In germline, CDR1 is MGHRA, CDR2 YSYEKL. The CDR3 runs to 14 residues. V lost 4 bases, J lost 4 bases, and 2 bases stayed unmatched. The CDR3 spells CASSRLAGAYEQYF. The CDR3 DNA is TGCGCCAGCAGCCGACTAGCGGGAGCATACGAGCAGTACTTC.